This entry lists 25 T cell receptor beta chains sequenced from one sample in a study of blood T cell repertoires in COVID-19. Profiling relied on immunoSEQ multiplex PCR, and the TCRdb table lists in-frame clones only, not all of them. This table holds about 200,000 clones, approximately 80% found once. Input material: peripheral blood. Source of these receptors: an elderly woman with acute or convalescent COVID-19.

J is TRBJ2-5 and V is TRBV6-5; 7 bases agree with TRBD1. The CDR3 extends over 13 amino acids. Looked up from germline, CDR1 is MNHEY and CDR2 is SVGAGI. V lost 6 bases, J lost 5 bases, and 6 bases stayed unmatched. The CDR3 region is CASRTQGWETQYF. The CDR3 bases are TGTGCCAGCAGAACACAGGGGTGGGAGACCCAGTACTTC.

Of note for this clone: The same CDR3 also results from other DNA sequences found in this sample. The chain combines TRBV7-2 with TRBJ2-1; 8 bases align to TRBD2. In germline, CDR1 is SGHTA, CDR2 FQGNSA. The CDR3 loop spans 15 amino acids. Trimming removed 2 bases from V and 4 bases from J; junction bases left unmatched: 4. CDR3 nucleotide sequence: TGTGCCAGCAGCTTAACTAGCGGACCTTACAATGAGCAGTTCTTC. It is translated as CASSLTSGPYNEQFF.

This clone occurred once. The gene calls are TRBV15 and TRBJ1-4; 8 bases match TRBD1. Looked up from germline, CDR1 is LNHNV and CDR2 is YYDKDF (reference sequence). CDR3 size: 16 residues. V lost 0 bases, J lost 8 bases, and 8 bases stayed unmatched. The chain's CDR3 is CATSRDKTTGGEKLFF. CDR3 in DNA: TGTGCCACCAGCAGAGATAAAACAACAGGGGGAGAAAAACTGTTTTTT.

Written as DNA, the CDR3 is TGTGCCAGCAGCCAAGGACTAGCGGGGGAGATAGAGTTCTTC. Translation gives CASSQGLAGEIEFF. This chain uses TRBV9 with TRBJ2-1; 13 bases align to TRBD2. Trimming at V came to 4 bases and at J to 14 bases, leaving 9 bases not matched to a gene. CDR3 length equals 14 residues. CDR1 is SGDLS and CDR2 is YYNGEE in the germline V gene.

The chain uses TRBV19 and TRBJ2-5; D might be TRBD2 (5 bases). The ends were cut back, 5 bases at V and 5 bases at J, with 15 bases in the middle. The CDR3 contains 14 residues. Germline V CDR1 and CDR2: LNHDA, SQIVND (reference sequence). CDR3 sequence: CASSAYGESETQYF. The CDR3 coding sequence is TGTGCCAGTAGTGCTTACGGGGAATCGGAGACCCAGTACTTC.

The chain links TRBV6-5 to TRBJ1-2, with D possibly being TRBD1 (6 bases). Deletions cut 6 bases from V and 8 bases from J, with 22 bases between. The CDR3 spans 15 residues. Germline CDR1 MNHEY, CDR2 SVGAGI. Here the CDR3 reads CASSDLYTGSKGYTF. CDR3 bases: TGTGCCAGCAGCGACCTTTACACAGGGAGTAAAGGCTACACCTTC.

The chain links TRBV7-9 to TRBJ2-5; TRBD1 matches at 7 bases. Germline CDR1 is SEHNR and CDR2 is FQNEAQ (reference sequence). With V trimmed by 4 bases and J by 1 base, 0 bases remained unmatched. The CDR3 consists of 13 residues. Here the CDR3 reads CASSWDSQETQYF. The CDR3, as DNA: TGTGCCAGCAGCTGGGACAGCCAAGAGACCCAGTACTTC.

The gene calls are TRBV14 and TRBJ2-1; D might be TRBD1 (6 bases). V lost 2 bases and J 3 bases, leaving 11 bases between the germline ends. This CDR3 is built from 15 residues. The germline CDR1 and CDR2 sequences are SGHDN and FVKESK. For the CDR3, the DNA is TGTGCCAGCAGCCAAACAGGGTCCCTCTACAATGAGCAGTTCTTC. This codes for CASSQTGSLYNEQFF. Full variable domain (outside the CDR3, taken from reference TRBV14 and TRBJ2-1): EAGVTQFPSHSVIEKGQTVTLRCDPISGHDNLYWYRRVMGKEIKFLLHFVKESKQDESGMPNNRFLAERTGGTYSTLKVQPAELEDSGVYFCASSQTGSLYNEQFFGPGTRLTVL.

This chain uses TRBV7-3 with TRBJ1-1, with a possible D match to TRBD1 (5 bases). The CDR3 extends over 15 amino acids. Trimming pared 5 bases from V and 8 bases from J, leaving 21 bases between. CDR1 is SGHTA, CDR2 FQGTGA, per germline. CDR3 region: CASSPEPGLRVEAFF. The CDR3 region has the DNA TGTGCCAGCAGCCCCGAGCCGGGACTTCGGGTGGAAGCTTTCTTT. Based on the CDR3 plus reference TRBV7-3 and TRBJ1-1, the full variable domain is GAGVSQTPSNKVTEKGKYVELRCDPISGHTALYWYRQSLGQGPEFLIYFQGTGAADDSGLPNDRFFAVRPEGSVSTLKIQRTERGDSAVYLCASSPEPGLRVEAFFGQGTRLTVV.

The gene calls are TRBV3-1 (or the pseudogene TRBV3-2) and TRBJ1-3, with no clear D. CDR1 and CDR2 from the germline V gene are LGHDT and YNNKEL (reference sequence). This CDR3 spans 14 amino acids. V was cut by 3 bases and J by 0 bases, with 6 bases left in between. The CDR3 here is CASSQQRSGNTIYF. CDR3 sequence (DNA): TGTGCCAGCAGCCAGCAGCGCTCTGGAAACACCATATATTTT.

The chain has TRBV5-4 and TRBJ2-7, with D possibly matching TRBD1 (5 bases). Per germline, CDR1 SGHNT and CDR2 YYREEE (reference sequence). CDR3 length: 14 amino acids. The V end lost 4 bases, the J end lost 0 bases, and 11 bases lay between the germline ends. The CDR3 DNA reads TGTGCCAGCAGCCAGAATCAGGGCTCCTACGAGCAGTACTTC. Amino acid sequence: CASSQNQGSYEQYF.

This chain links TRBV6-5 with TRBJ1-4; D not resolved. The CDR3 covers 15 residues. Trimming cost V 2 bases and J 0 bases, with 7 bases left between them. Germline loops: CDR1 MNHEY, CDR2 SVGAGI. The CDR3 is CASSYAAATNEKLFF. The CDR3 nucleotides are TGTGCCAGCAGTTACGCGGCAGCAACTAATGAAAAACTGTTTTTT.

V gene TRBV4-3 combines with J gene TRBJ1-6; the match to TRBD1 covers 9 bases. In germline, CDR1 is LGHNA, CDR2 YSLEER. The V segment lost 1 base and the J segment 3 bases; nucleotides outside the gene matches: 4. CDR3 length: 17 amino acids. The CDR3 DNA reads TGCGCCAGCAGCCAAGCTGGGACAGGGTACTATAATTCACCCCTCCACTTT. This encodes CASSQAGTGYYNSPLHF.

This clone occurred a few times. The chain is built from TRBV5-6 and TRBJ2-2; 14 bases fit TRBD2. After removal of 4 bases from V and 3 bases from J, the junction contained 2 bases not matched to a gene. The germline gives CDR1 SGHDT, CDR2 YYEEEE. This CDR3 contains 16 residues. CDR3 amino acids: CASSPGLAGDTGELFF. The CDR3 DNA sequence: TGTGCCAGCAGCCCGGGACTAGCGGGGGACACCGGGGAGCTGTTTTTT.

CDR3: CASSLGTGTTEAFF. In DNA, the CDR3 is TGTGCCAGCAGCTTGGGTACAGGGACAACTGAAGCTTTCTTT. The chain links TRBV5-8 to TRBJ1-1; D is possibly TRBD1 (6 bases). V was trimmed by 0 bases and J by 5 bases, leaving 11 bases between them. Per the germline V gene, CDR1 is SGHTS and CDR2 is YDEGEE. The CDR3 sequence is 14 residues long.

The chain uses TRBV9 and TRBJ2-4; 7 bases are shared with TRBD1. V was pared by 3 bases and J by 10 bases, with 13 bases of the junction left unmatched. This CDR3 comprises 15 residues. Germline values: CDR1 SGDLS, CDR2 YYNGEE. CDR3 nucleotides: TGTGCCAGCAGCGCGTCGACAGGGCCGACGGCGATTCAGTACTTC. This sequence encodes CASSASTGPTAIQYF.

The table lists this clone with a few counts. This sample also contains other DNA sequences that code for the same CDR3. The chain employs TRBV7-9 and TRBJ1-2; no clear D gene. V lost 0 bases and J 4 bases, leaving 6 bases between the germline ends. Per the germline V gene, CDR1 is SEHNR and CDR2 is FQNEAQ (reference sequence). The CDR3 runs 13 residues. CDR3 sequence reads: CASSLAGLYGYTF. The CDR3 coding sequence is TGTGCCAGCAGCTTAGCGGGCCTCTATGGCTACACCTTC. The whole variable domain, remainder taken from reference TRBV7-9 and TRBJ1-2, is DTGVSQNPRHKITKRGQNVTFRCDPISEHNRLYWYRQTLGQGPEFLTYFQNEAQLEKSRLLSDRFSAERPKGSFSTLEIQRTEQGDSAMYLCASSLAGLYGYTFGSGTRLTVV.

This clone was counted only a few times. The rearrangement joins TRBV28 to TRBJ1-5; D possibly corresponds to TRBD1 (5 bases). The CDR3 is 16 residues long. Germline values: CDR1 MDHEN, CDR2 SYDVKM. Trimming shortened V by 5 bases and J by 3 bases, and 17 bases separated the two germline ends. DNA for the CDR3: TGTGCCAGCAGTCCCACCTCAGGGTCCCTCAATCAGCCCCAGCATTTT. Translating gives CASSPTSGSLNQPQHF.

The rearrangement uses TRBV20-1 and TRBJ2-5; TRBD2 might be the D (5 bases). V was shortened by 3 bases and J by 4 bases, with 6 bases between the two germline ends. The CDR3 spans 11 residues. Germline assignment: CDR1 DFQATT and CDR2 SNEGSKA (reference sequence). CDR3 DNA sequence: TGCAGTGCTAGGGAGGTAGAGACCCAGTACTTC. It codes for CSAREVETQYF.

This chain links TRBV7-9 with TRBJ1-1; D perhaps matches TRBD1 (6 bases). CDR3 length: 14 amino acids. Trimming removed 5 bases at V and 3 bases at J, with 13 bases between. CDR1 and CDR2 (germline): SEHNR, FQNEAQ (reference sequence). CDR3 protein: CASSPNRGYTEAFF. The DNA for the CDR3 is TGTGCCAGCAGCCCCAATAGGGGGTACACTGAAGCTTTCTTT.

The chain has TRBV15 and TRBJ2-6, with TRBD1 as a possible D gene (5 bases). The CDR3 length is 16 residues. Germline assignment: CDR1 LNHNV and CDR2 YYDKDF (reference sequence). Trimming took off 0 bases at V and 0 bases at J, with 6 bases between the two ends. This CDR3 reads CATSREGVSGANVLTF. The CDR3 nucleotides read TGTGCCACCAGCAGAGAAGGGGTCTCTGGGGCCAACGTCCTGACTTTC.

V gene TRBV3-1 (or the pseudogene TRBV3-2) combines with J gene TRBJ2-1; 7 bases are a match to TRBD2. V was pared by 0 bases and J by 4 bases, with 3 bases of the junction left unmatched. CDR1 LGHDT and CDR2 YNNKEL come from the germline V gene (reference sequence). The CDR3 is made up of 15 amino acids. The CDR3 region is CASSQEGGGYNEQFF. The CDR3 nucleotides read TGTGCCAGCAGCCAAGAGGGCGGGGGTTACAATGAGCAGTTCTTC.

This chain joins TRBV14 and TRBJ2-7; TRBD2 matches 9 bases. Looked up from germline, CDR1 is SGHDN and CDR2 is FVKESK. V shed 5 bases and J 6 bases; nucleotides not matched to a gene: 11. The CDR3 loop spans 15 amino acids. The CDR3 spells CASSARLAGLGEQYF. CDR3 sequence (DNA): TGTGCCAGCAGCGCCCGGCTAGCGGGGCTTGGCGAGCAGTACTTC.

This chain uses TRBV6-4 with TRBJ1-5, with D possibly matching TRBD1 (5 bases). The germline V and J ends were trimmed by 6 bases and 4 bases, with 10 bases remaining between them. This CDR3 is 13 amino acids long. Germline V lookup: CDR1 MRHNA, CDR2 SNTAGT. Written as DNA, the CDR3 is TGTGCCAGCAGACCACAGGTAAATCAGCCCCAGCATTTT. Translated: CASRPQVNQPQHF.

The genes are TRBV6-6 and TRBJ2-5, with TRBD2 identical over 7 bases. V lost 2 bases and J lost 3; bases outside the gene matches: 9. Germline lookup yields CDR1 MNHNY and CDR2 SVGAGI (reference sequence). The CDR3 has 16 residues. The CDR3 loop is CASSYGTLGGKETQYF. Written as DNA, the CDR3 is TGTGCCAGCAGTTACGGCACCCTCGGGGGGAAAGAGACCCAGTACTTC.